These 13 T cell receptor beta chains originate from one sample sequenced in a study of OX40 agonist ivuxolimab in advanced cancers. The table came from immunoSEQ multiplex PCR; TCRdb's copy has only in-frame clones and leaves some out. The data show tens of thousands of clones, with almost 85% seen just once and under 2% held by the top ten. Sample: CD4+ or CD8+ T cells sorted from blood, taken in a trial of the OX40 agonist ivuxolimab. The receptors come from an adult with an advanced solid tumor such as melanoma, head and neck, liver or kidney cancer.

V is TRBV28 and J is TRBJ2-3; 8 bases are a match to TRBD1. Germline loops: CDR1 MDHEN, CDR2 SYDVKM. The CDR3 spans 15 residues. J was trimmed by 2 bases and V by 4 bases; bases with no gene match: 5. The DNA of the CDR3 is TGTGCCAGCAGTTCGACAGGGGCCCTCACAGATACGCAGTATTTT. It is translated as CASSSTGALTDTQYF. The full variable domain, in which reference TRBV28 and TRBJ2-3 provide the parts outside the CDR3, is DVKVTQSSRYLVKRTGEKVFLECVQDMDHENMFWYRQDPGLGLRLIYFSYDVKMKEKGDIPEGYSVSREKKERFSLILESASTNQTSMYLCASSSTGALTDTQYFGPGTRLTVL.

The rearrangement links TRBV15 to TRBJ2-2, with 8 bases that match TRBD2. CDR3 length: 16 residues. Per the germline V gene, CDR1 is LNHNV and CDR2 is YYDKDF (reference sequence). The J segment lost 0 bases and the V segment lost 5 bases, leaving 5 bases of the junction unmatched. The CDR3 sequence: CATSSTSGTNTGELFF. The CDR3 bases are TGTGCCACCAGCTCCACTAGCGGTACGAACACCGGGGAGCTGTTTTTT.

The chain employs TRBV9 and TRBJ1-6, with D possibly matching TRBD1 (5 bases). The germline CDR1 and CDR2 sequences are SGDLS and YYNGEE. This CDR3 spans 15 amino acids. Trimming took 3 bases from V and 5 from J, leaving 12 bases between them. The CDR3 DNA reads TGTGCCAGCAGCGCCGTGGGGGGTGATAATTCACCCCTCCACTTT. This sequence encodes CASSAVGGDNSPLHF.

This chain uses TRBV25-1 with TRBJ2-7, with D possibly being TRBD1 or TRBD2 (6 bases each). V lost 1 base and J lost 6, with 16 bases in between. Germline V gene sequence: CDR1 MGHDK, CDR2 SYGVNS. CDR3 size: 15 residues. The CDR3, as DNA: TGTGCCAGCAGTGAATGGGGGGCCGCTTTCCGCGAGCAGTACTTC. It yields the protein CASSEWGAAFREQYF.

This chain uses TRBV21-1 with TRBJ1-2. TRBV21-1 is an annotated pseudogene. This CDR3 has 17 residues. Here the CDR3 DNA reads TGTGCCAGCAGCTCCTGGACGGTAATCGAAGCTAACTATGGCTACACCTTC. It encodes CASSSWTVIEANYGYTF.

The chain is built from TRBV5-4 and TRBJ1-4, with TRBD1 as a possible D gene (6 bases). Germline CDR1 SGHNT, CDR2 YYREEE (reference sequence). CDR3 size: 15 residues. V was clipped by 4 bases and J by 7 bases, with 17 bases between them. DNA of the CDR3: TGTGCCAGCAGCGAGCAGGGGTTTCAGCCTGAAAAACTGTTTTTT. This encodes CASSEQGFQPEKLFF. Supplemented by reference TRBV5-4 and TRBJ1-4, the full variable domain reads ETGVTQSPTHLIKTRGQQVTLRCSSQSGHNTVSWYQQALGQGPQFIFQYYREEENGRGNFPPRFSGLQFPNYSSELNVNALELDDSALYLCASSEQGFQPEKLFFGSGTQLSVL.

The table lists this clone with a few counts. The chain carries TRBV28 and TRBJ2-7, with D possibly being TRBD1 (6 bases). From germline, CDR1 is MDHEN and CDR2 SYDVKM. This CDR3 spans 13 amino acids. V gave up 1 base and J gave up 5 bases, with 9 bases separating them. The CDR3 reads CASSLYREHEQYF. CDR3 bases: TGTGCCAGCAGTTTATACAGGGAACACGAGCAGTACTTC.

The V gene is TRBV5-1, the J gene TRBJ2-7; 8 bases align to TRBD2. This CDR3 is 15 amino acids long. The J segment lost 7 bases and the V segment lost 0 bases, leaving 9 bases of the junction unmatched. Germline-derived CDR1 and CDR2 are SGHRS and YFSETQ. The chain's CDR3 is CASSLEGGGPGEQYF. As DNA, the CDR3 is TGCGCCAGCAGCTTGGAGGGCGGGGGGCCGGGGGAGCAGTACTTC. Complete variable domain (other parts from reference TRBV5-1 and TRBJ2-7): KAGVTQTPRYLIKTRGQQVTLSCSPISGHRSVSWYQQTPGQGLQFLFEYFSETQRNKGNFPGRFSGRQFSNSRSEMNVSTLELGDSALYLCASSLEGGGPGEQYFGPGTRLTVT.

The chain links TRBV27 to TRBJ2-7, with D perhaps being TRBD1 or TRBD2 (6 bases each). CDR3 size: 14 residues. Germline lookup yields CDR1 MNHEY and CDR2 SMNVEV (reference sequence). V gave up 0 bases and J gave up 5 bases, with 11 bases separating them. The CDR3 loop is CASSLSSGGDEQYF. In DNA, the CDR3 is TGTGCCAGCAGTTTATCTTCCGGGGGCGACGAGCAGTACTTC.

The J gene is TRBJ2-1, the V gene TRBV6-1; TRBD2 agrees at 9 bases. CDR3 size: 14 residues. The V and J ends lost 4 bases and 9 bases, in that order; junction bases with no gene match: 7. CDR1 and CDR2 (germline): MNHNS, SASEGT. The CDR3 loop is CASSGRAGGVEQFF. CDR3 in DNA: TGTGCCAGCAGTGGGCGAGCGGGAGGCGTTGAGCAGTTCTTC.

The V call is TRBV29-1, the J call TRBJ2-5, with 8 nucleotides matching TRBD1. V dropped 7 bases and J dropped 1; count of bases not matched to a gene: 5. Looked up from germline, CDR1 is SQVTM and CDR2 is ANQGSEA. The CDR3 runs to 13 residues. This CDR3 reads CSGTGQAQETQYF. Written as DNA, the CDR3 is TGCAGCGGCACGGGACAGGCCCAAGAGACCCAGTACTTC.

The chain has TRBV7-3 and TRBJ2-1; D not certain. Germline V gene lookup returns CDR1 SGHTA and CDR2 FQGTGA. The CDR3 length is 12 residues. V was clipped by 1 base and J by 9 bases, with 7 bases between them. For the CDR3, the DNA is TGTGCCAGCAGCTTAAGGGATAGTGAGCAGTTCTTC. It yields the protein CASSLRDSEQFF.

In its sample, this clone was seen once. This chain connects TRBV5-4 to TRBJ2-1; D might be TRBD1 or TRBD2, each matching 5 bases. This CDR3 has 13 residues. The V end lost 3 bases, the J end lost 7 bases, and 11 bases lay between the germline ends. Germline V gene lookup returns CDR1 SGHNT and CDR2 YYREEE (reference sequence). CDR3 bases: TGTGCCAGCAGCTCACCTGGGGGTAATGAGCAGTTCTTC. This gives the protein CASSSPGGNEQFF.